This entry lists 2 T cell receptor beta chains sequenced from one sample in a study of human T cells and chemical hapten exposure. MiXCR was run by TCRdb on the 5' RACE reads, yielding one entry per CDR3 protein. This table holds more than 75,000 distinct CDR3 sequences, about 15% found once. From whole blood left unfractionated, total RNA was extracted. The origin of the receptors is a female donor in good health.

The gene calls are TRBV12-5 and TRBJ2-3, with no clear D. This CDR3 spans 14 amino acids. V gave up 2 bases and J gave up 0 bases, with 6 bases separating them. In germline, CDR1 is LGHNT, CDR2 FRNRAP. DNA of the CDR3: TGTGCTAGTGGTTTGTACCCCAGCACAGATACGCAGTATTTT. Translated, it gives CASGLYPSTDTQYF.

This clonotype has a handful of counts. CDR3 in DNA: TGTGCCAGCACCCGGTCGGGGGATCAGCCCCAGCATTTT. Amino acids: CASTRSGDQPQHF. The chain joins TRBV5-6 to TRBJ1-5, with D possibly being TRBD1 (5 bases). The CDR3 sequence is 13 residues long. V was pared by 6 bases and J by 5 bases, with 12 bases between. Germline-derived CDR1 and CDR2 are SGHDT and YYEEEE.